Each of the 21 T cell receptor beta chains below was sequenced from the same sample in a study of identifying expanded T cells in peripheral blood. Sequencing was performed with immunoSEQ multiplex PCR; in TCRdb, only in-frame clones are kept and a portion is missing. The sample carries approximately 97,000 clones, 88% recorded once. The specimen was blood. These receptors originate from a person aged 18 to 75 in good health.

This clone was seen once. J is TRBJ1-3 and V is TRBV18, with a possible D match to TRBD1 (5 bases). V lost 8 bases and J lost 6, with 11 bases in between. The CDR3 has 12 residues. CDR1 and CDR2 from the germline V gene are KGHSH and LQKENI. The CDR3 reads CASGGPENTIYF. Written as DNA, the CDR3 is TGTGCCAGCGGGGGTCCTGAAAACACCATATATTTT.

This clone was seen a single time. The genes are TRBV2 and TRBJ2-1; 7 bases agree with TRBD1. Trimming at V came to 6 bases and at J to 9 bases, leaving 14 bases not matched to a gene. The CDR3 length is 15 residues. Germline V gene lookup returns CDR1 SNHLY and CDR2 FYNNEI. This chain's CDR3 is CASSARGTTAAEQFF. CDR3 DNA: TGTGCCAGCAGCGCCAGGGGGACCACCGCCGCTGAGCAGTTCTTC.

The chain recombines TRBV12-5 with TRBJ2-7, with D perhaps TRBD1 or TRBD2 (5 bases each). This CDR3 spans 15 amino acids. The V gene lost 4 bases and the J gene lost 4 bases, with 17 bases spanning the gap. Per germline, CDR1 LGHNT and CDR2 FRNRAP. The DNA for the CDR3 is TGTGCTAGTGGTTGGAAGGAGGATAAGGGGTACGAGCAGTACTTC. This encodes CASGWKEDKGYEQYF.

In its sample, this clone was seen a few times. The J gene is TRBJ1-1, the V gene TRBV9; 10 bases are a match to TRBD1. The CDR3 contains 14 residues. V trimming: 4 bases; J trimming: 4 bases; junction bases outside the gene matches: 4. Germline lookup yields CDR1 SGDLS and CDR2 YYNGEE. The CDR3 DNA sequence: TGTGCCAGCAGCTCCCGGGACAGGGGCACTGAAGCTTTCTTT. Amino acids: CASSSRDRGTEAFF.

The chain is built from TRBV25-1 and TRBJ2-2; D unclear. Germline V gives CDR1 MGHDK, CDR2 SYGVNS. Trimming removed 1 base from V and 1 base from J, with 16 bases in between. The length of the CDR3 is 18 residues. CDR3 nucleotides: TGTGCCAGCAGTGAATCGGCAGGATCTAGTTTGAACACCGGGGAGCTGTTTTTT. It codes for CASSESAGSSLNTGELFF.

The chain joins TRBV5-8 to TRBJ2-5; possibly TRBD2 for D (6 bases). The CDR3 runs 17 residues. Deletions cut 4 bases from V and 2 bases from J, with 21 bases between. Germline V lookup: CDR1 SGHTS, CDR2 YDEGEE. CDR3 in DNA: TGTGCCAGCAGCGCGGAACGCCTGACTAGTATGCAAGAGACCCAGTACTTC. Its translation: CASSAERLTSMQETQYF.

The gene calls are TRBV10-2 and TRBJ1-2, with D hard to call. This CDR3 region has 13 residues. In germline, CDR1 is WSHSY, CDR2 SAAADI. The ends were cut back, 0 bases at V and 5 bases at J, with 7 bases in the middle. The CDR3 nucleotides are TGCGCCAGCAGTGAGTCGCGACTTTATGGCTACACCTTC. It translates to CASSESRLYGYTF.

The J gene is TRBJ2-3, the V gene TRBV19; TRBD1 might be the D (6 bases). Germline-derived CDR1 and CDR2 are LNHDA and SQIVND (reference sequence). The CDR3 has 14 amino acids. V was shortened by 8 bases and J by 2 bases, with 14 bases between the two germline ends. The CDR3 is CASQEGDNTDTQYF. CDR3 bases: TGTGCCAGTCAGGAAGGGGACAACACAGATACGCAGTATTTT.

The chain couples TRBV20-1 to TRBJ2-1, with D possibly matching TRBD2 (5 bases). Germline V gives CDR1 DFQATT, CDR2 SNEGSKA (reference sequence). The length of the CDR3 is 11 residues. V shed 1 base and J shed 9 bases, with 7 bases lying between them. This CDR3 is CSARAAGEQFF. In nucleotides, the CDR3 is TGCAGTGCTAGAGCCGCGGGTGAGCAGTTCTTC.

The chain has TRBV19 and TRBJ2-7; D is possibly TRBD1 (6 bases). The V and J ends lost 5 bases and 1 base respectively, with 15 bases between them. The CDR3 consists of 15 residues. Per germline, CDR1 LNHDA and CDR2 SQIVND (reference sequence). CDR3 bases: TGTGCCAGTAGTTTCCGTGGGGACACTTCCTACGAGCAGTACTTC. Its protein is CASSFRGDTSYEQYF.

V is TRBV2 and J is TRBJ2-7; D gene uncertain. Between the trimmed V and J ends, which lost 7 bases and 2 bases, there was a span of 12 bases. The CDR3 is 13 amino acids. Germline-derived CDR1 and CDR2 are SNHLY and FYNNEI. The CDR3 region has the DNA TGTGCCAGCAAGTATGGCGGAACCTACGAGCAGTACTTC. Its translation: CASKYGGTYEQYF.

This chain links TRBV11-2 with TRBJ1-2; no firm D call. This CDR3 has 17 amino acids. Germline loops: CDR1 SGHAT, CDR2 FQNNGV. Trimming cost V 1 base and J 0 bases, with 15 bases left between them. The CDR3 protein is CASSLAGTTTPNYGYTF. CDR3 bases: TGTGCCAGCAGCTTAGCGGGCACGACAACCCCTAACTATGGCTACACCTTC.

V gene TRBV7-2 combines with J gene TRBJ1-2; D remains ambiguous. This CDR3 contains 15 residues. Germline V lookup: CDR1 SGHTA, CDR2 FQGNSA. Trimming shortened V by 3 bases and J by 4 bases, and 15 bases separated the two germline ends. The CDR3 reads CASSFQELFGYGYTF. The CDR3 nucleotides read TGTGCCAGCAGCTTTCAGGAGCTCTTCGGCTATGGCTACACCTTC.

This clone was observed once. The rearrangement links TRBV9 to TRBJ2-2; D not resolved. The CDR3 extends over 12 amino acids. The germline gives CDR1 SGDLS, CDR2 YYNGEE. V was cut by 4 bases and J by 0 bases, with 1 base left in between. The CDR3 spells CASSPNTGELFF. The CDR3 nucleotides are TGTGCCAGCAGCCCGAACACCGGGGAGCTGTTTTTT.

This sequence joins TRBV7-9 and TRBJ2-4, with a possible D match to TRBD2 (6 bases). Trimming removed 5 bases from V and 2 bases from J, with 13 bases in between. The CDR3 has 15 amino acids. Germline assignment: CDR1 SEHNR and CDR2 FQNEAQ (reference sequence). The CDR3 region has the DNA TGTGCCAGCAGCCCCTCGGGGAGGACCAAAAACATTCAGTACTTC. Its translation: CASSPSGRTKNIQYF.

This sequence joins TRBV6-4 and TRBJ2-7; D perhaps matches TRBD2 (6 bases). Germline loops: CDR1 MRHNA, CDR2 SNTAGT. V was shortened by 4 bases and J by 1 base, with 11 bases between the two germline ends. This CDR3 comprises 14 residues. The CDR3 loop reads CASSAPGDSYEQYF. DNA of the CDR3: TGTGCCAGCAGTGCCCCGGGGGATTCCTACGAGCAGTACTTC.

This clone was observed once. The chain is built from TRBV6-1 and TRBJ1-2, with D perhaps matching TRBD1 (5 bases). The CDR3 spans 14 residues. Looked up from germline, CDR1 is MNHNS and CDR2 is SASEGT. Trimming removed 0 bases from V and 7 bases from J, with 12 bases in between. CDR3 DNA: TGTGCCAGCAGTGAAGCGCCAGGGTTTGCTGGCTACACCTTC. This gives the protein CASSEAPGFAGYTF.

The V and J genes are TRBV7-9 and TRBJ1-1, with D unclear. The CDR3 is 13 residues long. Germline V gives CDR1 SEHNR, CDR2 FQNEAQ (reference sequence). Trimming took off 2 bases at V and 2 bases at J, with 6 bases between the two ends. Here the CDR3 DNA reads TGTGCCAGCAGCTTATTCGCCAACACTGAAGCTTTCTTT. Protein product: CASSLFANTEAFF. The complete variable domain, with remaining parts taken from reference TRBV7-9 and TRBJ1-1, reads DTGVSQNPRHKITKRGQNVTFRCDPISEHNRLYWYRQTLGQGPEFLTYFQNEAQLEKSRLLSDRFSAERPKGSFSTLEIQRTEQGDSAMYLCASSLFANTEAFFGQGTRLTVV.

This clone was counted a single time. The chain has TRBV6-6 and TRBJ1-3; D may be TRBD1 (5 bases). Per germline, CDR1 MNHNY and CDR2 SVGAGI (reference sequence). The CDR3 has 13 residues. V shed 5 bases and J shed 4 bases, with 9 bases lying between them. CDR3 sequence: CASSPRQGNTIYF. In nucleotides, the CDR3 is TGTGCCAGCAGTCCTCGACAGGGAAACACCATATATTTT.

The chain employs TRBV6-5 and TRBJ1-1; D is undetermined. Germline V gene data show CDR1 as MNHEY and CDR2 as SVGAGI. Trimming removed 7 bases from V and 1 base from J, with 10 bases in between. This CDR3 comprises 13 residues. Here the CDR3 DNA reads TGTGCCAGCACCTTGCGGAGGAACACTGAAGCTTTCTTT. Protein: CASTLRRNTEAFF.

The chain couples TRBV6-6 to TRBJ1-1; 7 bases map to TRBD1. CDR1 and CDR2 (germline): MNHNY, SVGAGI (reference sequence). Trimming cost V 5 bases and J 0 bases; bases outside gene matches: 0. CDR3 size: 13 residues. CDR3: CASSDRVNTEAFF. The CDR3, as DNA: TGTGCCAGCAGTGACAGGGTGAACACTGAAGCTTTCTTT.